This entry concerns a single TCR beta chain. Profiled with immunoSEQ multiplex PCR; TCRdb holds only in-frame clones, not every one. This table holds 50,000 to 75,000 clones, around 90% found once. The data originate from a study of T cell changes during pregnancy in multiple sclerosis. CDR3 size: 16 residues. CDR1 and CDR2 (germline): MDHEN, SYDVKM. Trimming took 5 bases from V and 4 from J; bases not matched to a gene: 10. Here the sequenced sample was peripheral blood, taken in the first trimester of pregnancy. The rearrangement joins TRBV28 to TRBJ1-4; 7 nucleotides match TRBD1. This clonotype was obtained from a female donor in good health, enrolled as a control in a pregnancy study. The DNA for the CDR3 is TGTGCCAGCAGTCCATCAAATGCAGGGGGTAATGAAAAACTGTTTTTT. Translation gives CASSPSNAGGNEKLFF.